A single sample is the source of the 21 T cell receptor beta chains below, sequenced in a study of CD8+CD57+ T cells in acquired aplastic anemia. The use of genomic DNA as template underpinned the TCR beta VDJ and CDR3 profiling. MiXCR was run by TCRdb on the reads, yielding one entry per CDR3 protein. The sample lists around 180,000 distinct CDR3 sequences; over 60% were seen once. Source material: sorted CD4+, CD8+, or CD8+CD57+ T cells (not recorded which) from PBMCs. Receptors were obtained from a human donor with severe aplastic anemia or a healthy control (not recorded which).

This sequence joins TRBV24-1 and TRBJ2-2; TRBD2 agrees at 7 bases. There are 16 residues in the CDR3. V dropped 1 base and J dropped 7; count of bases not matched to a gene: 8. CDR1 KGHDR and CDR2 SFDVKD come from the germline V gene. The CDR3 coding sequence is TGTGCCACCAGTGATTTAGTCGCTAGCGGAAGCGGGGAGCTGTTTTTT. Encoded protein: CATSDLVASGSGELFF.

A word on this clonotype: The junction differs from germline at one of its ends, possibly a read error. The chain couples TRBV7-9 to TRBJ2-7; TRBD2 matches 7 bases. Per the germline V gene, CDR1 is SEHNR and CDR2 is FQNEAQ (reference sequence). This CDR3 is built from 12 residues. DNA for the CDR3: TGTGCCTGGGACCGAGGGGACTACAAGCAGTACTTC. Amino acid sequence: CAWDRGDYKQYF.

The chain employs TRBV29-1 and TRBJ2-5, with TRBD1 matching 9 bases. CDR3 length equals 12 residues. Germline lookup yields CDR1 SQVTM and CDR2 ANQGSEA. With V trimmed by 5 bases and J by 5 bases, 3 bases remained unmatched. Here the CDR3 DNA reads TGCAGCGTTTGGGGGACAGGGGAGACCCAGTACTTC. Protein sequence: CSVWGTGETQYF.

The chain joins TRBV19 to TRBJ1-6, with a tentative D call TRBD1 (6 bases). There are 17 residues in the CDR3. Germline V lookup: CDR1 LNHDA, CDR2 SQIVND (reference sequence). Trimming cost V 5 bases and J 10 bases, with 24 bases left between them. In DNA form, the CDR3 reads TGTGCCAGTAGTTCACTCGCCGGGGGGGCAAAGGGCTCACCCCTCCACTTT. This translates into CASSSLAGGAKGSPLHF.

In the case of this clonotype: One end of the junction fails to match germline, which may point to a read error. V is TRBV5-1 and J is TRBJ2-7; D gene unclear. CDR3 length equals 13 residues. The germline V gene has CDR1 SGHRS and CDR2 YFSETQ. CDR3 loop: CASSQRGAYEQYF. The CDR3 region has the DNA TGTGCCAGCAGCCAGCGCGGAGCCTACGAGCAGTACTTC. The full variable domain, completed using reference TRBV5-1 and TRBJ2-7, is KAGVTQTPRYLIKTRGQQVTLSCSPISGHRSVSWYQQTPGQGLQFLFEYFSETQRNKGNFPGRFSGRQFSNSRSEMNVSTLELGDSALYLCASSQRGAYEQYFGPGTRLTVT.

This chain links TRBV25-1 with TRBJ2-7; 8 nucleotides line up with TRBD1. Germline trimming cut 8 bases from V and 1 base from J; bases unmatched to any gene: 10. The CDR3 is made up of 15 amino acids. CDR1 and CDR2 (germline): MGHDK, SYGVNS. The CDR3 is CASSPGNRGSYEQYF. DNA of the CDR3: TGTGCCAGCTCTCCTGGGAACAGGGGGTCCTACGAGCAGTACTTC.

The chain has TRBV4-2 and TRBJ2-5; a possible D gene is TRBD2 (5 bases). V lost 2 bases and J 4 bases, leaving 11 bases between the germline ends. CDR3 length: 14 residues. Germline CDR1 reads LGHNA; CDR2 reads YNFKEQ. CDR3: CASSQLGEPETQYF. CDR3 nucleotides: TGTGCCAGCAGCCAACTCGGGGAACCAGAGACCCAGTACTTC.

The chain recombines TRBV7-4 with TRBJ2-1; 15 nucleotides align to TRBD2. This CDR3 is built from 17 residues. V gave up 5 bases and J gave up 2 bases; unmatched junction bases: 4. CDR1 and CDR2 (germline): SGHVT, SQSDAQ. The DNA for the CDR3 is TGTGCCAGCAGCCAAGGACTAGCGGGAGGGCCCTACAATGAGCAGTTCTTC. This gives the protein CASSQGLAGGPYNEQFF. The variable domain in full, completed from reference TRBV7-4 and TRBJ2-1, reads GAGVSQSPRYKVAKRGRDVALRCDSISGHVTLYWYRQTLGQGSEVLTYSQSDAQRDKSGRPSGRFSAERPERSVSTLKIQRTEQGDSAVYLCASSQGLAGGPYNEQFFGPGTRLTVL.

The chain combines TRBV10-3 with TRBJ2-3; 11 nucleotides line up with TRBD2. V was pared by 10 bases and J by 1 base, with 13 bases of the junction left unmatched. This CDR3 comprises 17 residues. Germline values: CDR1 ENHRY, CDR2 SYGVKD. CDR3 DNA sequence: TGTGCCAGCAGAGGAAAATCGACTAGCGGGGGCACAGATACGCAGTATTTT. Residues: CASRGKSTSGGTDTQYF.

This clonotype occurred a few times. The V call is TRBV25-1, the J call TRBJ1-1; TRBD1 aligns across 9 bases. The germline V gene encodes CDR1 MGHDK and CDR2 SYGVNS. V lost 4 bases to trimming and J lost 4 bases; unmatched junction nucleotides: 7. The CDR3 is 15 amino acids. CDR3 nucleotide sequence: TGTGCCAGCAGTGTATCCCTGGGACAGGGCACTGAAGCTTTCTTT. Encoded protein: CASSVSLGQGTEAFF.

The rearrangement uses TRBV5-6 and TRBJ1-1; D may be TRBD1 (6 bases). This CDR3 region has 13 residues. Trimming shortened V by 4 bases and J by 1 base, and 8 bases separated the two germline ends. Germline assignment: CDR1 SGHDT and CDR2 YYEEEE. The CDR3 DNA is TGTGCCAGCAGCCAGACAGGGAACACTGAAGCTTTCTTT. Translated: CASSQTGNTEAFF.

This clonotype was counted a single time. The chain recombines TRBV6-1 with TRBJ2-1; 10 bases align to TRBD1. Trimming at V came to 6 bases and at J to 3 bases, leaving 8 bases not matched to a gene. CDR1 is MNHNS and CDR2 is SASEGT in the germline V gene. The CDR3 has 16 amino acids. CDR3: CASSQGGTGVYNEQFF. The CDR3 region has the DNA TGTGCCAGCAGCCAGGGGGGGACAGGGGTCTACAATGAGCAGTTCTTC.

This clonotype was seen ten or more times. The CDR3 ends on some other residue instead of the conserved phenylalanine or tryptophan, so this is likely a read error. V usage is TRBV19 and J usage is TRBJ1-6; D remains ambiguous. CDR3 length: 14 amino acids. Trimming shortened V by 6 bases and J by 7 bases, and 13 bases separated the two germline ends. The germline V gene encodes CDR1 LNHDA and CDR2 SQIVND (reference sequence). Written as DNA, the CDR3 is TGTGCCAGTAGGGTAACCGGCGGGAATTCACCCCTCCACCTT. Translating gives CASRVTGGNSPLHL.

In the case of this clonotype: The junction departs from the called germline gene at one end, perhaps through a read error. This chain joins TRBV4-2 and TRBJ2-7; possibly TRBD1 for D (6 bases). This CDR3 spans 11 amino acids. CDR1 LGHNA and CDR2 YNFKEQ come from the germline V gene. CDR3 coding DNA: TGTGCCAGCAGCCAAGGGGGGCCCGCCAACTTC. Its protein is CASSQGGPANF.

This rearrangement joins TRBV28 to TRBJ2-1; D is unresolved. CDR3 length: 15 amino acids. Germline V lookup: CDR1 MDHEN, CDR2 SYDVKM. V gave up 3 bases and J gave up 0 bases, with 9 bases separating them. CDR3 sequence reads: CASSLYISSYNEQFF. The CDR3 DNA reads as TGTGCCAGCAGTTTGTATATTAGCTCCTACAATGAGCAGTTCTTC.

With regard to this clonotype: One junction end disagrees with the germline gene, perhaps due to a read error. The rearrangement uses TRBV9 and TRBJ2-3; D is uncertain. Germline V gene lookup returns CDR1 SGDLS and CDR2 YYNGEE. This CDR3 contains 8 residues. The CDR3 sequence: CASSTLDW. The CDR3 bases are TGTGCCAGCAGCACCTTGGATTGG.

CDR3: CASSSTGTLDSPLHF. CDR3 nucleotide sequence: TGTGCCAGCAGCTCAACCGGGACATTAGATTCACCCCTCCACTTT. The chain combines TRBV7-9 with TRBJ1-6, with D perhaps matching TRBD1 (6 bases). The CDR3 totals 15 residues. CDR1 is SEHNR, CDR2 FQNEAQ, per germline (reference sequence). Trimming took 4 bases from V and 8 from J, leaving 15 bases between them.

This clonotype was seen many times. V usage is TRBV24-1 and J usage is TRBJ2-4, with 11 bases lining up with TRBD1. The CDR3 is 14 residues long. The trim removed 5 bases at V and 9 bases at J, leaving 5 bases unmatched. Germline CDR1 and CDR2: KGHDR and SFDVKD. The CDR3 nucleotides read TGTGCCACCAGTGGGGACAGGGGGGGAGGCATTCAGTACTTC. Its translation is CATSGDRGGGIQYF.

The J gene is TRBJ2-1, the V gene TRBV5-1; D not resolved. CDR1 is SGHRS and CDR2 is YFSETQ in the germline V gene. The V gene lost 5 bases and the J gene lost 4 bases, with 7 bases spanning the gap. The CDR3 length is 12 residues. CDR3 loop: CASSHRYNEQFF. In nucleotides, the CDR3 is TGCGCCAGCAGTCACAGATACAATGAGCAGTTCTTC.

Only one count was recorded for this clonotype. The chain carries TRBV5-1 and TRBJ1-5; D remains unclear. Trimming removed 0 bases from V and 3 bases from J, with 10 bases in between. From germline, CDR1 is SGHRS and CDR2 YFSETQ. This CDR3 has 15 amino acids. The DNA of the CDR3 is TGCGCCAGCAGCTTGGCTGGCAGCTACAATCAGCCCCAGCATTTT. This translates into CASSLAGSYNQPQHF.

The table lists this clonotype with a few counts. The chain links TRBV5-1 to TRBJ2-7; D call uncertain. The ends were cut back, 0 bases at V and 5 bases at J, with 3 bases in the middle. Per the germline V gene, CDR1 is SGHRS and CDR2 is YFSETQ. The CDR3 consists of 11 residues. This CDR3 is CASSLADEQYF. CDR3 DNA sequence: TGCGCCAGCAGCTTGGCCGACGAGCAGTACTTC.